Following are 17 T cell receptor beta chains from one sample sequenced in a study of shared clonotypes between healthy human individuals. Assay: immunoSEQ multiplex PCR; the TCRdb copy retains only in-frame clones and omits some. The sample records 500,000 or so clones, about 96% being singletons. Sequencing used naive CD4+ T cells sorted from blood. Specified subset: CD45RA+ positively selected. Receptors originate from a woman aged 30 to 39 in good health.

This chain uses TRBV29-1 with TRBJ2-6; D gene unclear. V was pared by 2 bases and J by 6 bases, with 5 bases between. The CDR3 sequence is 12 residues long. Germline values: CDR1 SQVTM, CDR2 ANQGSEA. CDR3 sequence (DNA): TGCAGCGTTGAAAATGCGGCCAACGTCCTGACTTTC. Its protein product is CSVENAANVLTF.

V and J are TRBV6-4 and TRBJ2-1, with 7 positions matching TRBD2. V trimming: 6 bases; J trimming: 6 bases; junction bases outside the gene matches: 8. CDR1 and CDR2 from the germline V gene are MRHNA and SNTAGT. This CDR3 has 14 residues. In DNA, the CDR3 is TGTGCCAGCAGGCGGGAGATGAATGCCAATGAGCAGTTCTTC. It translates to CASRREMNANEQFF.

The J gene is TRBJ1-2, the V gene TRBV7-2; possibly TRBD1 for D (5 bases). The CDR3 is made up of 14 amino acids. Trimming removed 2 bases from V and 6 bases from J, with 13 bases in between. Germline loops: CDR1 SGHTA, CDR2 FQGNSA. DNA of the CDR3: TGTGCCAGCAGCTTACCCGGGCGGGGGGATGGCTACACCTTC. This gives the protein CASSLPGRGDGYTF.

The chain recombines TRBV5-1 with TRBJ2-1; a possible D gene is TRBD2 (5 bases). This CDR3 is 13 amino acids long. Germline loops: CDR1 SGHRS, CDR2 YFSETQ. V was trimmed by 7 bases and J by 2 bases, leaving 10 bases between them. CDR3 DNA sequence: TGCGCCAGCCAAACCGGGACCTACAATGAGCAGTTCTTC. As protein: CASQTGTYNEQFF.

This chain joins TRBV27 and TRBJ2-1, with 9 bases identical to TRBD2. Germline values: CDR1 MNHEY, CDR2 SMNVEV (reference sequence). With V trimmed by 4 bases and J by 3 bases, 4 bases remained unmatched. The CDR3 consists of 15 residues. The CDR3 loop reads CASSWTSESYNEQFF. The CDR3 nucleotides are TGTGCCAGCAGTTGGACTAGCGAGAGCTACAATGAGCAGTTCTTC.

The rearrangement joins TRBV28 to TRBJ2-5; D not resolved. The DNA end is a closer match to TRBJ2-7, so the J assignment may be wrong. This CDR3 comprises 12 residues. Per the germline V gene, CDR1 is MDHEN and CDR2 is SYDVKM. CDR3 in amino acids: CASSLFPYEQYF. The CDR3 DNA is TGTGCCAGCAGTTTATTTCCCTACGAGCAGTACTTC.

J is TRBJ2-7 and V is TRBV10-3, with D perhaps matching TRBD1 or TRBD2 (5 bases each). This CDR3 is built from 15 residues. In germline, CDR1 is ENHRY, CDR2 SYGVKD. V shed 5 bases and J shed 6 bases, with 20 bases lying between them. The CDR3 reads CAISTSGTALAEQYF. CDR3 DNA: TGTGCCATCAGTACTTCCGGGACCGCTTTGGCCGAGCAGTACTTC.

The gene calls are TRBV28 and TRBJ1-1, with D unclear. The germline V and J ends were trimmed by 2 bases and 12 bases, with 13 bases remaining between them. This CDR3 is built from 12 residues. The germline V gene encodes CDR1 MDHEN and CDR2 SYDVKM. CDR3 DNA: TGTGCCAGCAGTTTAGGTGGCGTGGTACCTTTCTTT. Its protein is CASSLGGVVPFF.

This sequence joins TRBV7-6 and TRBJ2-7, with TRBD2 identical over 9 bases. The trim removed 5 bases at V and 1 base at J, leaving 9 bases unmatched. CDR3 length: 16 residues. The germline V gene encodes CDR1 SGHVS and CDR2 FNYEAQ. CDR3 in DNA: TGTGCCAGCAGCGGTCTTAGCGGGAGTAAGTCCTACGAGCAGTACTTC. It yields the protein CASSGLSGSKSYEQYF.

This chain joins TRBV29-1 and TRBJ2-2, with 9 bases fitting TRBD1. The germline gives CDR1 SQVTM, CDR2 ANQGSEA. V dropped 4 bases and J dropped 0; count of bases not matched to a gene: 12. The length of the CDR3 is 18 residues. The DNA of the CDR3 is TGCAGCGTTGGAAAACTCCGGGACAGGGCCCCGAACACCGGGGAGCTGTTTTTT. As protein: CSVGKLRDRAPNTGELFF.

This clone came up a few times. The rearrangement joins TRBV6-5 to TRBJ2-5; the D gene is possibly TRBD1 (5 bases). The CDR3 runs 13 residues. Germline V lookup: CDR1 MNHEY, CDR2 SVGAGI. Trimming left V 6 bases short and J 4 bases short, with 12 bases between. The DNA for the CDR3 is TGTGCCAGCAGCCGTGACAGAAGAGAGACCCAGTACTTC. Its protein is CASSRDRRETQYF.

This chain links TRBV2 with TRBJ2-5, with a tentative D call TRBD1 (6 bases). The CDR3 is 15 amino acids. The germline V and J ends were trimmed by 5 bases and 5 bases, with 18 bases remaining between them. Germline CDR1 and CDR2: SNHLY and FYNNEI. CDR3 region: CASSNLQGWRETQYF. For the CDR3, the DNA is TGTGCCAGCAGTAATCTACAGGGCTGGAGGGAGACCCAGTACTTC. Full variable domain (missing parts from reference TRBV2 and TRBJ2-5): EPEVTQTPSHQVTQMGQEVILRCVPISNHLYFYWYRQILGQKVEFLVSFYNNEISEKSEIFDDQFSVERPDGSNFTLKIRSTKLEDSAMYFCASSNLQGWRETQYFGPGTRLLVL.

This clone was detected once. The genes are TRBV2 and TRBJ2-1; 8 bases align to TRBD2. Germline assignment: CDR1 SNHLY and CDR2 FYNNEI. CDR3 length: 15 amino acids. V lost 4 bases and J lost 0; bases outside the gene matches: 2. The CDR3 DNA is TGTGCCAGCAGTGGGCGGGAGGTCTCCTACAATGAGCAGTTCTTC. Translation: CASSGREVSYNEQFF.

The rearrangement joins TRBV5-1 to TRBJ2-5; no reliable D call. Trimming pared 7 bases from V and 1 base from J, leaving 5 bases between. The length of the CDR3 is 11 residues. The germline CDR1 and CDR2 sequences are SGHRS and YFSETQ. The CDR3 DNA sequence: TGCGCCAGCGGAATCCAAGAGACCCAGTACTTC. This translates into CASGIQETQYF.

The chain recombines TRBV19 with TRBJ1-5, with D unresolved. The ends were cut back, 5 bases at V and 6 bases at J, with 26 bases in the middle. The CDR3 loop spans 18 amino acids. Germline loops: CDR1 LNHDA, CDR2 SQIVND (reference sequence). This CDR3 is CASSPIQFRTRSSQPQHF. CDR3 nucleotide sequence: TGTGCCAGTAGTCCAATTCAATTCCGGACTCGGTCCAGTCAGCCCCAGCATTTT.

V and J are TRBV2 and TRBJ2-3; no definite D call. CDR1 is SNHLY, CDR2 FYNNEI, per germline. The CDR3 consists of 13 residues. V lost 6 bases and J 3 bases, leaving 10 bases between the germline ends. CDR3 DNA: TGTGCCAGCAGACTTGGCGGAACAGATACGCAGTATTTT. This translates into CASRLGGTDTQYF.

The genes are TRBV27 and TRBJ2-7; possible D gene TRBD1, 6 bases. This CDR3 has 15 amino acids. Germline V CDR1 and CDR2: MNHEY, SMNVEV (reference sequence). Trimming left V 3 bases short and J 4 bases short, with 16 bases between. CDR3 DNA: TGTGCCAGCAGTTTCGGCAGGGGTATTGTTTACGAGCAGTACTTC. It yields the protein CASSFGRGIVYEQYF.